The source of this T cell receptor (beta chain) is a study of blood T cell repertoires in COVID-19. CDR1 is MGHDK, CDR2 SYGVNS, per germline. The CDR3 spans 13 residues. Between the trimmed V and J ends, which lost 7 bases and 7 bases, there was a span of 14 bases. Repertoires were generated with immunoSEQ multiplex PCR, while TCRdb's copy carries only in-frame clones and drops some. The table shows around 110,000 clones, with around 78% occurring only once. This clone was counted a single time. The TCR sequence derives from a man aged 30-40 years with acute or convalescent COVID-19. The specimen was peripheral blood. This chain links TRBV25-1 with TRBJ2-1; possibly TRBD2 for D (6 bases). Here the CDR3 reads CASIPAGLNEQFF. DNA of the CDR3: TGTGCCAGCATCCCTGCGGGACTGAATGAGCAGTTCTTC.